The next 16 T cell receptor beta chains were all read from a single sample in a study of OX40 agonist ivuxolimab in advanced cancers. The repertoire was sequenced with immunoSEQ multiplex PCR; TCRdb's copy has only in-frame clones and lacks some. The sample records 98,000 or so clones, about 80% being singletons. The starting material was CD4+ or CD8+ T cells sorted from blood, obtained in a trial of the OX40 agonist ivuxolimab. These receptors all come from an adult with an advanced solid tumor such as melanoma, head and neck, liver or kidney cancer.

The chain joins TRBV18 to TRBJ1-2; no clear D. Germline values: CDR1 KGHSH, CDR2 LQKENI. Trimming took 4 bases from V and 3 from J, leaving 9 bases between them. The CDR3 is made up of 13 amino acids. In DNA form, the CDR3 reads TGTGCCAGCTCACTCCCCAGCTACTATGGCTACACCTTC. It encodes CASSLPSYYGYTF.

The chain employs TRBV7-2 and TRBJ1-5; TRBD1 is a possible D gene (6 bases). The CDR3 has 15 amino acids. V shed 5 bases and J shed 6 bases, with 17 bases lying between them. The V gene's germline CDR1 is SGHTA and CDR2 FQGNSA. CDR3 residues: CASSPRGGAGQPQHF. The CDR3 nucleotides read TGTGCCAGCAGCCCCCGGGGGGGGGCAGGTCAGCCCCAGCATTTT.

In its sample, this clone was seen once. V usage is TRBV11-2 and J usage is TRBJ2-7; 7 bases map to TRBD2. CDR1 is SGHAT, CDR2 FQNNGV, per germline. This CDR3 is built from 15 residues. Trimming took 3 bases from V and 2 from J; bases not matched to a gene: 7. The DNA for the CDR3 is TGTGCCAGCAGCTTGCCGGGGGGACCAACCTACGAGCAGTACTTC. It yields the protein CASSLPGGPTYEQYF.

The rearrangement uses TRBV11-2 and TRBJ1-2; the D is unclear. Trimming removed 1 base at V and 5 bases at J, with 8 bases between. The length of the CDR3 is 13 residues. Germline lookup yields CDR1 SGHAT and CDR2 FQNNGV. The CDR3 is CASSLGEIYGYTF. The CDR3 DNA sequence: TGTGCCAGCAGCTTAGGGGAGATTTATGGCTACACCTTC.

The chain carries TRBV30 and TRBJ1-5; D gene ambiguous. The CDR3 length is 14 residues. From germline, CDR1 is GTSNPN and CDR2 SVGIG (reference sequence). Trimming cost V 2 bases and J 3 bases, with 11 bases left between them. CDR3 protein: CAWSPGRINQPQHF. CDR3 bases: TGTGCCTGGAGTCCTGGCAGGATCAATCAGCCCCAGCATTTT.

This rearrangement joins TRBV18 to TRBJ2-5; D assignment may be TRBD1 or TRBD2 (5 bases each). Deletions cut 3 bases from V and 9 bases from J, with 14 bases between. Germline V CDR1 and CDR2: KGHSH, LQKENI. This CDR3 is built from 13 residues. CDR3 protein: CASSPRDGDAQYF. In DNA, the CDR3 is TGTGCCAGCTCACCTCGGGACGGGGACGCCCAGTACTTC.

The genes are TRBV7-2 and TRBJ1-2, with 7 bases matching TRBD1. Per the germline V gene, CDR1 is SGHTA and CDR2 is FQGNSA. The CDR3 is 17 amino acids. The V gene end was trimmed by 5 bases and the J gene end by 4 bases; junction bases not matched to a gene: 16. The CDR3 DNA is TGTGCCAGCAGCATTACAGGGGATGAACCTCCCCCCTATGGCTACACCTTC. Translating it yields CASSITGDEPPPYGYTF.

The rearrangement uses TRBV4-2 and TRBJ1-3; 7 nucleotides match TRBD1. The CDR3 totals 14 residues. CDR1 is LGHNA, CDR2 YNFKEQ, per germline. Losses at the gene ends were 1 base for V and 5 bases for J; bases not matched to a gene: 2. CDR3: CASSQGQGRNTIYF. DNA for the CDR3: TGTGCCAGCAGCCAAGGACAGGGCAGAAACACCATATATTTT.

Note on this clone: The same CDR3 arises from other DNA sequences in this sample as well. The chain joins TRBV9 to TRBJ2-7, with 11 bases aligning to TRBD2. Unmatched junction bases numbered 1, after V lost 0 bases and J lost 2 bases. Per the germline V gene, CDR1 is SGDLS and CDR2 is YYNGEE. CDR3 size: 15 residues. DNA of the CDR3: TGTGCCAGCAGCGTAGGACTAGCGGGAACCTACGAGCAGTACTTC. It specifies CASSVGLAGTYEQYF.

V is TRBV2 and J is TRBJ2-1; 8 bases are a match to TRBD2. Germline-derived CDR1 and CDR2 are SNHLY and FYNNEI. The CDR3 spans 14 residues. The V gene end was trimmed by 3 bases and the J gene end by 6 bases; junction bases not matched to a gene: 4. The CDR3 bases are TGTGCCAGCAGTGACGGGGGGGCGGGCAATGAGCAGTTCTTC. It codes for CASSDGGAGNEQFF.

This sequence joins TRBV14 and TRBJ2-7; D is unclear. CDR1 is SGHDN, CDR2 FVKESK, per germline. V shed 1 base and J shed 6 bases, with 19 bases lying between them. The CDR3 is 16 amino acids. The CDR3 loop is CASSQVAGWGSGEQYF. The CDR3, as DNA: TGTGCCAGCAGCCAAGTCGCCGGTTGGGGTTCAGGCGAGCAGTACTTC.

The V call is TRBV19, the J call TRBJ2-5; D gene unclear. The J call is doubtful: the DNA matches TRBJ2-7 better. This CDR3 has 14 residues. Germline CDR1 reads LNHDA; CDR2 reads SQIVND (reference sequence). The CDR3: CARVNPRAKYEQYF. The CDR3 DNA follows: TGTGCCAGAGTAAATCCTAGGGCTAAGTACGAGCAGTACTTC.

The chain recombines TRBV7-6 with TRBJ2-2, with D possibly being TRBD1 (6 bases). The CDR3 is 14 residues long. The V gene lost 5 bases and the J gene lost 1 base, with 8 bases spanning the gap. Germline CDR1 is SGHVS and CDR2 is FNYEAQ. CDR3 DNA: TGTGCCAGCAGCCCGGACAGGAACACCGGGGAGCTGTTTTTT. Protein sequence: CASSPDRNTGELFF.

The V and J genes are TRBV5-1 and TRBJ2-7; weak D call: TRBD1 (5 bases). Germline V gene lookup returns CDR1 SGHRS and CDR2 YFSETQ. This CDR3 region has 14 residues. V shed 0 bases and J shed 4 bases, with 11 bases lying between them. CDR3 in DNA: TGCGCCAGCAGCTTGGAGTCAGGGATGTACGAGCAGTACTTC. As protein: CASSLESGMYEQYF.

J is TRBJ1-4 and V is TRBV18; D remains ambiguous. Germline CDR1 and CDR2: KGHSH and LQKENI. The CDR3 sequence is 12 residues long. Deletions cut 6 bases from V and 5 bases from J, with 7 bases between. Here the CDR3 DNA reads TGTGCCAGCTCGGAATTAAATGAAAAACTGTTTTTT. As protein: CASSELNEKLFF.

The CDR3 protein is CASSPWAGSGSNQPQHF. The CDR3, as DNA: TGTGCCAGCAGTCCTTGGGCGGGTTCTGGAAGCAATCAGCCCCAGCATTTT. The chain uses TRBV28 and TRBJ1-5, with D unresolved. Germline lookup yields CDR1 MDHEN and CDR2 SYDVKM. The length of the CDR3 is 17 residues. The V and J ends lost 5 bases and 1 base respectively, with 18 bases between them.